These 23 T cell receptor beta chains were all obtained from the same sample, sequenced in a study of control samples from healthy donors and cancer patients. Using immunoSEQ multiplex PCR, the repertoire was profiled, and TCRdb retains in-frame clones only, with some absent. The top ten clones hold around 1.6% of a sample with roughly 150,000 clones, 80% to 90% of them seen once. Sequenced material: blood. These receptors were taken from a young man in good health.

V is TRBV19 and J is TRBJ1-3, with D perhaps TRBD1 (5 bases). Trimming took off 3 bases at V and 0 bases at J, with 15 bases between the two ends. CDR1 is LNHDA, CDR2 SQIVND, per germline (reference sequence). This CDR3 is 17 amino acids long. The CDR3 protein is CASSMSRASFSGNTIYF. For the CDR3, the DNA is TGTGCCAGTAGTATGAGCAGGGCCTCTTTCTCTGGAAACACCATATATTTT.

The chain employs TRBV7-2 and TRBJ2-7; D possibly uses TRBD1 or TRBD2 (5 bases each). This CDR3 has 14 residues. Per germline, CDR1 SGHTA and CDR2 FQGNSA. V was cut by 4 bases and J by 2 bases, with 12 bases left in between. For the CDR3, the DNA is TGTGCCAGCAGCTCGGGACCCTTCCCCTACGAGCAGTACTTC. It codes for CASSSGPFPYEQYF. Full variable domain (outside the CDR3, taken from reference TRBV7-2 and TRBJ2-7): GAGVSQSPSNKVTEKGKDVELRCDPISGHTALYWYRQSLGQGLEFLIYFQGNSAPDKSGLPSDRFSAERTGGSVSTLTIQRTQQEDSAVYLCASSSGPFPYEQYFGPGTRLTVT.

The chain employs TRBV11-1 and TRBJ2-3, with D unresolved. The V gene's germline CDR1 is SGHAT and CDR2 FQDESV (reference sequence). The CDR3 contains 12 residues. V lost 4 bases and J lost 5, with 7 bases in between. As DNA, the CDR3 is TGTGCCAGCAGCTCCGGAATAGATACGCAGTATTTT. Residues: CASSSGIDTQYF.

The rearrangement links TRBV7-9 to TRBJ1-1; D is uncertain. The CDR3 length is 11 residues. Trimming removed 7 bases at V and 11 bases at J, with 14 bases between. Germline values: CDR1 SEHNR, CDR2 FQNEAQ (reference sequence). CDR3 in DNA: TGTGCCAGCATCTTGTTATCGTGGGCTTTCTTT. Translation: CASILLSWAFF.

CDR3: CASRGRGSEAFF. CDR3 in DNA: TGTGCCAGCAGAGGACGCGGGTCTGAAGCTTTCTTT. The chain uses TRBV7-2 and TRBJ1-1, with D hard to call. In germline, CDR1 is SGHTA, CDR2 FQGNSA. The CDR3 runs 12 residues. V lost 6 bases, J lost 6 bases, and 11 bases lay in between.

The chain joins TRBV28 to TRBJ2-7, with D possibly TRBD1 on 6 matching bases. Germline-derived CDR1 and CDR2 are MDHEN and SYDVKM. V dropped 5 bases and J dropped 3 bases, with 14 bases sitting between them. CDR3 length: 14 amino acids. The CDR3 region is CASSPTGQFYEQYF. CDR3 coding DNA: TGTGCCAGCAGTCCGACAGGTCAATTCTACGAGCAGTACTTC. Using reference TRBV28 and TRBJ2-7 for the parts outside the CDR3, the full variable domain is DVKVTQSSRYLVKRTGEKVFLECVQDMDHENMFWYRQDPGLGLRLIYFSYDVKMKEKGDIPEGYSVSREKKERFSLILESASTNQTSMYLCASSPTGQFYEQYFGPGTRLTVT.

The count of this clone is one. For the CDR3, the DNA is TGTGCCAGCAGTGCTACCGGACAGGAACCCACAGATACGCAGTATTTT. Residues: CASSATGQEPTDTQYF. This chain uses TRBV6-4 with TRBJ2-3, with 7 bases identical to TRBD1. The germline gives CDR1 MRHNA, CDR2 SNTAGT. The V gene end was trimmed by 4 bases and the J gene end by 2 bases; junction bases not matched to a gene: 9. The CDR3 is made up of 16 amino acids.

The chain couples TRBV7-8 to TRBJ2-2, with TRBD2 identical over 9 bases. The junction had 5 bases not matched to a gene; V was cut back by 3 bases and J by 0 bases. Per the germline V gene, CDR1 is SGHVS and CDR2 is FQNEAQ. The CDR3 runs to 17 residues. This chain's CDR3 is CASSLAGGPTNTGELFF. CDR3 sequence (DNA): TGTGCCAGCAGCTTGGCGGGGGGGCCGACGAACACCGGGGAGCTGTTTTTT.

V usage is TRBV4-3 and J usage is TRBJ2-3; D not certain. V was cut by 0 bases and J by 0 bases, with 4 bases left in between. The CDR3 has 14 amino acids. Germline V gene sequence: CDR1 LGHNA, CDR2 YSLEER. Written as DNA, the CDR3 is TGCGCCAGCAGCCAAGATCGGAGCACAGATACGCAGTATTTT. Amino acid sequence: CASSQDRSTDTQYF.

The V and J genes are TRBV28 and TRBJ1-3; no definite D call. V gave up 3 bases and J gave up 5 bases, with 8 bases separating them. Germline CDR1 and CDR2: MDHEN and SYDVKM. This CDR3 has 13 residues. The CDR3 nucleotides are TGTGCCAGCAGTTTGTCTGGGCGAAACACCATATATTTT. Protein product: CASSLSGRNTIYF.

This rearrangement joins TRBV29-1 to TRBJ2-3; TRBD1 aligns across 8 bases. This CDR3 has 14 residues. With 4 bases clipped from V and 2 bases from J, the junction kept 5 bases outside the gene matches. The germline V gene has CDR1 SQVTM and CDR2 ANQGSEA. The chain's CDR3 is CSVALDRATDTQYF. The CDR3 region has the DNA TGCAGCGTTGCCCTGGACAGGGCCACAGATACGCAGTATTTT.

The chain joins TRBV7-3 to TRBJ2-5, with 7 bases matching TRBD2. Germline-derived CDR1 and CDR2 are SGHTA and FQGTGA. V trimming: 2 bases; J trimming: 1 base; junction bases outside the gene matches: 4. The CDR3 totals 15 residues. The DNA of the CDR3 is TGTGCCAGCAGCTTAGGTGGGACTACCCAAGAGACCCAGTACTTC. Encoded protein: CASSLGGTTQETQYF.

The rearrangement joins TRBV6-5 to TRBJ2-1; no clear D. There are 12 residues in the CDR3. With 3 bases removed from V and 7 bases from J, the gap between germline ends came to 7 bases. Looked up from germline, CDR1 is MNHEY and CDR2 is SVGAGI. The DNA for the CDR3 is TGTGCCAGCAGTTATGGTATAAATGAGCAGTTCTTC. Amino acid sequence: CASSYGINEQFF.

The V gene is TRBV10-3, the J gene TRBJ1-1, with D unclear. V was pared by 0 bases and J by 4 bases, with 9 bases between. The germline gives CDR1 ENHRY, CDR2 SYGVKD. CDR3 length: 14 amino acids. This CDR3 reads CAISESGPGTEAFF. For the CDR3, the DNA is TGTGCCATCAGTGAGTCAGGCCCAGGCACTGAAGCTTTCTTT.

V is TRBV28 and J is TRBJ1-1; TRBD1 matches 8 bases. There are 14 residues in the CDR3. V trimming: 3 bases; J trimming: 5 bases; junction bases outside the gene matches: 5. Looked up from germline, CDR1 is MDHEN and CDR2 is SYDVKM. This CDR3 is CASSFQGARTEAFF. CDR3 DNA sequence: TGTGCCAGCAGTTTTCAGGGGGCGCGAACTGAAGCTTTCTTT.

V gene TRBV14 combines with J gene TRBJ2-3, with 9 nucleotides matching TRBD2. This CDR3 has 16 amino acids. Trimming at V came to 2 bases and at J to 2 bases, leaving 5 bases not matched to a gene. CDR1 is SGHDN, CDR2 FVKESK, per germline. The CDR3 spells CASSQIAGAVTDTQYF. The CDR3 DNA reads TGTGCCAGCAGCCAAATAGCGGGGGCCGTCACAGATACGCAGTATTTT. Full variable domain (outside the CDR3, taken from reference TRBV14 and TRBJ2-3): EAGVTQFPSHSVIEKGQTVTLRCDPISGHDNLYWYRRVMGKEIKFLLHFVKESKQDESGMPNNRFLAERTGGTYSTLKVQPAELEDSGVYFCASSQIAGAVTDTQYFGPGTRLTVL.

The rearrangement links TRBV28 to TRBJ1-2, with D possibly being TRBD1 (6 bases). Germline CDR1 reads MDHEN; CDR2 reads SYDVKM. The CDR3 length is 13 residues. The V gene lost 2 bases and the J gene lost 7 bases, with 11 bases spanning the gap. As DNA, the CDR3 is TGTGCCAGCAGTTTAGAAGGGGGAGGTGGCTACACCTTC. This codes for CASSLEGGGGYTF.

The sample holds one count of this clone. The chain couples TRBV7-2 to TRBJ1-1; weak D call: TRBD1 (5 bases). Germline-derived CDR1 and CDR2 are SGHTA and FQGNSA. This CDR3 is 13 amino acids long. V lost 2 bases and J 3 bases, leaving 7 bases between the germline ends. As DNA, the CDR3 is TGTGCCAGCAGCTTAACGGGGGACACTGAAGCTTTCTTT. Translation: CASSLTGDTEAFF.

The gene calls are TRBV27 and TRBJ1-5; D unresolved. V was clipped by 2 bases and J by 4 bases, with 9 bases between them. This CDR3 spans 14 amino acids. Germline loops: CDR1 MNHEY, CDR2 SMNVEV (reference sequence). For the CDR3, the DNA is TGTGCCAGCAGTTTACTTGGGAATAATCAGCCCCAGCATTTT. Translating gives CASSLLGNNQPQHF.

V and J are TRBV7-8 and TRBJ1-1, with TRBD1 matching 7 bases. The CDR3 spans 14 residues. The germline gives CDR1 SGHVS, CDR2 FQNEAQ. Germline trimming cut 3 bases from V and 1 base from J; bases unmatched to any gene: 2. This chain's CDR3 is CASSLTGRNTEAFF. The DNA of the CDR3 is TGTGCCAGCAGCTTGACAGGGAGGAACACTGAAGCTTTCTTT.

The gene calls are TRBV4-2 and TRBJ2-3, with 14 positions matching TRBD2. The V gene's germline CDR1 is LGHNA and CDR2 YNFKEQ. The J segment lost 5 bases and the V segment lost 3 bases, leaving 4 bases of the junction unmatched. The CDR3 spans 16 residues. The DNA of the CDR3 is TGTGCCAGCAGCCAGACTAGCGGGGGGGCCGGAGATACGCAGTATTTT. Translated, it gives CASSQTSGGAGDTQYF.

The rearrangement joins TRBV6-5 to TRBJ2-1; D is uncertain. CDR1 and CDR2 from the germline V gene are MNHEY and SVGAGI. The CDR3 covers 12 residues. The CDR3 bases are TGTACGATGACCCCCCCGAGGAATGAGCAGTTCTTC. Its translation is CTMTPPRNEQFF.

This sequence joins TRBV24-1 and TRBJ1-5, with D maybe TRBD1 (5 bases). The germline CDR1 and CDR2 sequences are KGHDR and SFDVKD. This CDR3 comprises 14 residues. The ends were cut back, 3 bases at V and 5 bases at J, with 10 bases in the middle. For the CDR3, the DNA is TGTGCCACCAGTGATGCGGAAGGGGATCAGCCCCAGCATTTT. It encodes CATSDAEGDQPQHF.